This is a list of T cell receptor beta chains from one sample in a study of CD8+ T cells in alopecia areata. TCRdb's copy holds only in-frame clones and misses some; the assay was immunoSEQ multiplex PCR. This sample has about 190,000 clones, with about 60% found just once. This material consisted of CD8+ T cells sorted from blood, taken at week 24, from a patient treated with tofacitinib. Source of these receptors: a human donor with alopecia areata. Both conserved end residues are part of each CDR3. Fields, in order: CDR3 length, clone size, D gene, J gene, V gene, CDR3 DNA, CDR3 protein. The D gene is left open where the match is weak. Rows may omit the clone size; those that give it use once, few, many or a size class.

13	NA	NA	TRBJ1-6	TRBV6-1	TGTGCCAGCACAGGGGACCAAAAGTTCACCCTCCACTTT	CASTGDQKFTLHF
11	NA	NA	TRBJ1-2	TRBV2	TGTGCCAGCAGCGCTGAGCATGGCTACACCTTC	CASSAEHGYTF
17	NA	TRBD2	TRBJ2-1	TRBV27	TGTGCCAGCAGACTAGCGGGGGGGCTGAGCTCCTACAATGAGCAGTTCTTC	CASRLAGGLSSYNEQFF
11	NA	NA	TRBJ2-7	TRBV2	TGTGCCAGCAGTGAGCAGCTCGAGCAGTACTTC	CASSEQLEQYF
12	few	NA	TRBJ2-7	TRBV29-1	TGCAGCGTTGCTTGGAGAGACTACGAGCAGTACTTC	CSVAWRDYEQYF
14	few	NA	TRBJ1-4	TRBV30	TGTGCCTGGAGCAACCTGTTGACGGGTGAAAAACTGTTTTTT	CAWSNLLTGEKLFF
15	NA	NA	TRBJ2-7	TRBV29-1	TGCAGCGTTGAGAGGTCAGGGGCAGGCTCCTACGAGCAGTACTTC	CSVERSGAGSYEQYF
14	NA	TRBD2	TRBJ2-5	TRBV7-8	TGTGCCAGCAGCTCAGGGACTAGCTCAGAGACCCAGTACTTC	CASSSGTSSETQYF
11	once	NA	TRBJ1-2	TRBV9	TGTGCCAGCATCGGAAACTATGGCTACACCTTC	CASIGNYGYTF
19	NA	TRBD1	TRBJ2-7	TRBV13	TGTGCCAGCAGCTCTACAGGGGCGCCAATACAGTGGGGCTCCTACGAGCAGTACTTC	CASSSTGAPIQWGSYEQYF
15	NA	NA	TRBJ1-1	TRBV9	TGTGCCAGCAGCCAGACGGGTGGTAGGAACACTGAAGCTTTCTTT	CASSQTGGRNTEAFF
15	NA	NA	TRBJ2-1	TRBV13	TGTGCCAGCAGCTTAGGCGCCAGGGCATACAATGAGCAGTTCTTC	CASSLGARAYNEQFF
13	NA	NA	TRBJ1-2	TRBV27	TGTGCCAGCAGTCAGGGCCGCGCCTATGGCTACACCTTC	CASSQGRAYGYTF
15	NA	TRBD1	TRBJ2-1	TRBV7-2	TGTGCCAGCAGCTTACCACGACAGGGAAGCAATGAGCAGTTCTTC	CASSLPRQGSNEQFF
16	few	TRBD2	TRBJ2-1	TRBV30	TGTGCCTGGAGTGTACCCACTAGCGGGGCCTACAATGAGCAGTTCTTC	CAWSVPTSGAYNEQFF
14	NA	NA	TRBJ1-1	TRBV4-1	TGCGCCAGCAGCCCAGAAAAGGTTCGCCCTGAAGCTTTCTTT	CASSPEKVRPEAFF
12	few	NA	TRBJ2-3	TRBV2	TGTGCCAGCAGTATATTAACAGATACGCAGTATTTT	CASSILTDTQYF
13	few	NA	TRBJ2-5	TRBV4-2	TGTGCCAGCAGCCAAGTGGTTGGGGAGACCCAGTACTTC	CASSQVVGETQYF
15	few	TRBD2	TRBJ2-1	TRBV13	TGTGCCAGCAGCCTCGCGGGGGGGCCGGACAATGAGCAGTTCTTC	CASSLAGGPDNEQFF
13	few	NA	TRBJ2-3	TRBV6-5	TGTGCCAGCAGTTACGCCCTCACAGATACGCAGTATTTT	CASSYALTDTQYF
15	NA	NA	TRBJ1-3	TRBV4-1	TGCGCCAGCAGCCAAGATGCGGGAGTCGGAAACACCATATATTTT	CASSQDAGVGNTIYF
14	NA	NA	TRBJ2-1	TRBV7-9	TGTGCCAGCAGCCCCGAGGGGATCAGAAATGAGCAGTTCTTC	CASSPEGIRNEQFF
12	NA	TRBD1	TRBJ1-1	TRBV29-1	TGCAGCGTCCCAGGACAGGCAGGAGAAGCTTTCTTT	CSVPGQAGEAFF
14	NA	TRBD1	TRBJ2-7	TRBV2	TGTGCCAGCAGTGGTACAGGGGATACCTACGAGCAGTACTTC	CASSGTGDTYEQYF
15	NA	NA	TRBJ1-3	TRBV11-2	TGTGCCAGCTTTCTCGGAGACTCTCCCGGAAACACCATATATTTT	CASFLGDSPGNTIYF
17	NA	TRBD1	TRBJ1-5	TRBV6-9	TGTGCCAGCAGTCTCGACAGGGGACAGATGTTCAATCAGCCCCAGCATTTT	CASSLDRGQMFNQPQHF
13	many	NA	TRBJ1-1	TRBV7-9	TGTGCCAGCAGCCCCACAGAGAACACTGAAGCTTTCTTT	CASSPTENTEAFF
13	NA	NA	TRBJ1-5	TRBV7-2	TGTGCCAGCAGCTTAGAGCCTAGCCGTCCCCAGCATTTT	CASSLEPSRPQHF
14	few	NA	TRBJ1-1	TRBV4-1	TGCGCCAGCAGCCTAATGGAATGGCACACTGAAGCTTTCTTT	CASSLMEWHTEAFF
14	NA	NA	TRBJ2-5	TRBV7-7	TGTGCCAGCAGCTTAGCGGCAGAAAAAGAGACCCAGTACTTC	CASSLAAEKETQYF
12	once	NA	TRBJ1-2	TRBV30	TGTGCCTGGAGTGTACTTGGGGATGGCTACACCTTC	CAWSVLGDGYTF
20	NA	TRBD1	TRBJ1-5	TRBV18	TGTGCCAGCTCACTGAAACCCGGTGGGACAGGGTATAAGAGCAATCAGCCCCAGCATTTT	CASSLKPGGTGYKSNQPQHF
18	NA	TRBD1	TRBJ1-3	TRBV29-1	TGCAGCGTTGAAGATGCGGTTAGGACAGGAGGCCCCCGGAACACCATATATTTT	CSVEDAVRTGGPRNTIYF
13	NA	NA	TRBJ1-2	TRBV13	TGTGCCAGCAGCCCGCGTTCCCCCCATGGCTACACCTTC	CASSPRSPHGYTF
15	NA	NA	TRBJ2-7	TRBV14	TGTGCCAGCAGCCAAGGGGGTCCCAGGTTGTACGAGCAGTACTTC	CASSQGGPRLYEQYF
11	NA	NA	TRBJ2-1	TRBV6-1	TGTGCCAGCAGTTACAGCAATGAGCAGTTCTTC	CASSYSNEQFF
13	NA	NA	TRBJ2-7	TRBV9	TGTGCCAGCAGCGTAGGTGGGTCCTACGAGCAGTACTTC	CASSVGGSYEQYF
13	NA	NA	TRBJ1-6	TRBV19	TGTGCCAGTGCCTGGGGGAGTGATTCACCCCTCCACTTT	CASAWGSDSPLHF
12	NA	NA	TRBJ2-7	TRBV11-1	TGTGCCAGCAGCCCCCACCTCTACGAGCAGTACTTC	CASSPHLYEQYF
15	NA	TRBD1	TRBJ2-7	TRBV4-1	TGCGCCAGCAGCCAGGGGGACAGGAGCGCCTACGAGCAGTACTTC	CASSQGDRSAYEQYF
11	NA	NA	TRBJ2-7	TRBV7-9	TGTGCCAGCAGCTTGGGCGCCGAGCAGTACTTC	CASSLGAEQYF
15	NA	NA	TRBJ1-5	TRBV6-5	TGTGCCAGCAGGGATGACACCCCTGCCAATCAGCCCCAGCATTTT	CASRDDTPANQPQHF
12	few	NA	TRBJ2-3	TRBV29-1	TGCAGCGCCCACCTCAGGCCAGATACGCAGTATTTT	CSAHLRPDTQYF
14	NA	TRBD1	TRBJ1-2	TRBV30	TGTGCCTGGAGCAAGCTACAGGGGTCAGGTGGCTACACCTTC	CAWSKLQGSGGYTF
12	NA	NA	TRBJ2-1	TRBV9	TGTGCCAGCAGCGTAGTACCCTGGGAGCAGTTCTTC	CASSVVPWEQFF
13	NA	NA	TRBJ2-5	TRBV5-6	TGTGCCAGCAGCGACACCCCCGGGGAGACCCAGTACTTC	CASSDTPGETQYF
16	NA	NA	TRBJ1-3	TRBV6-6	TGTGCCAGCAGTTTACCCGACATAAGGCGTGGAAACACCATATATTTT	CASSLPDIRRGNTIYF
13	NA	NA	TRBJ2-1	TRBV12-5	TGTGCTAGTGGTTTTCCGGTTCGGGATGAGCAGTTCTTC	CASGFPVRDEQFF
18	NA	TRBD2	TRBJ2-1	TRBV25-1	TGTGCCAGCAGTGAATGGGGAAGCGGGGGGGCTTTGGCCAATGAGCAGTTCTTC	CASSEWGSGGALANEQFF
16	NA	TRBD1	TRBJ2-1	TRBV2	TGTGCCAGCCGCCCGGGACAGGGGATGAACTACAATGAGCAGTTCTTC	CASRPGQGMNYNEQFF
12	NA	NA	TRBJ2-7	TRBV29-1	TGCAGCGTTGAGATCCCCCCCTACGAGCAGTACTTC	CSVEIPPYEQYF
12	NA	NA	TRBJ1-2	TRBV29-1	TGCAGCGTTGGGCGTCTTGGCTATGGCTACACCTTC	CSVGRLGYGYTF
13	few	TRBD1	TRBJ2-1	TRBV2	TGTGCCAGCAGCGACAGGGCCCGCAATGAGCAGTTCTTC	CASSDRARNEQFF
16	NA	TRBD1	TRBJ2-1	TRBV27	TGTGCCAGCAGTTTAAACGCAGGGGGCGCCTACAATGAGCAGTTCTTC	CASSLNAGGAYNEQFF